These T cell receptor beta chains were read from a single sample in a study of blood T cells in healthy people across ages. TCRdb used MiXCR to reprocess the 5' RACE reads, holding one entry per CDR3 protein. The sample includes more than 500,000 distinct CDR3 sequences, approximately 30% seen only once; the top ten take around 20%. The sequenced material came from blood. The receptor source for this set is a woman aged 70-85 years in good health. The conserved cysteine and the conserved F or W are not part of the CDR3 here.

v_call: TRBV7-2
j_call: TRBJ1-1
cdr3_aa: ASSLTSYTEAF

v_call: TRBV5-1
j_call: TRBJ1-3
cdr3_aa: ASRGQPRSGNTIY

v_call: TRBV7-2
j_call: TRBJ2-7
cdr3_aa: ASTAGGSGGYEQY

v_call: TRBV6-2/TRBV6-3
j_call: TRBJ1-1
cdr3_aa: ASSWGDLNTEAF

v_call: TRBV12-3/TRBV12-4
j_call: TRBJ1-5
cdr3_aa: ASSVSGYSNQPQH

v_call: TRBV7-2
j_call: TRBJ1-2
cdr3_aa: ASSFSSYGYT

v_call: TRBV20-1
j_call: TRBJ2-4
cdr3_aa: SARLGRKGIQY

v_call: TRBV7-2
j_call: TRBJ1-2
cdr3_aa: ASSITGRDYGYT

v_call: TRBV4-3
j_call: TRBJ1-2
cdr3_aa: ASSPGLTTNYGYT

v_call: TRBV20-1
j_call: TRBJ2-5
cdr3_aa: SGRASQETQY

v_call: TRBV5-1
j_call: TRBJ1-1
cdr3_aa: ASSWGQPNTEAF

v_call: TRBV7-3
j_call: TRBJ2-3
cdr3_aa: ASTHPSGADTQY

v_call: TRBV7-2
j_call: TRBJ2-7
cdr3_aa: ASSLVPGAAEQY

v_call: TRBV25-1
j_call: TRBJ2-5
cdr3_aa: ASTRGGGQETQY

v_call: TRBV3-1
j_call: TRBJ2-5
cdr3_aa: ASSQAGAAKTQY

v_call: TRBV27
j_call: TRBJ2-1
cdr3_aa: ASSLQGRNEQF

v_call: TRBV30
j_call: TRBJ2-5
cdr3_aa: AWSAWVHQDTQY

v_call: TRBV7-2
j_call: TRBJ2-3
cdr3_aa: ASSLGVAGPPSTDTQY